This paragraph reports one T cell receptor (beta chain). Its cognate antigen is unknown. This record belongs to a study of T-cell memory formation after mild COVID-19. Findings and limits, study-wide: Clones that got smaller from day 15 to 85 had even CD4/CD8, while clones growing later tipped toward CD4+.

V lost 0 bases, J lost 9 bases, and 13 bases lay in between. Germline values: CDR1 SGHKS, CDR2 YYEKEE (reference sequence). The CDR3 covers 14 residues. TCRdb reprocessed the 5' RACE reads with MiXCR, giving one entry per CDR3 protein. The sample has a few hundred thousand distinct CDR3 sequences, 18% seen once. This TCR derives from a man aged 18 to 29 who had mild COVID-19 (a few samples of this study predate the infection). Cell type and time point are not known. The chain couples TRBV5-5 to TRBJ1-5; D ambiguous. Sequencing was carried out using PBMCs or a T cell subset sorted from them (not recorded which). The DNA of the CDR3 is TGTGCCAGCAGCTTGGGTTCTGGGAGACGGCCCCAGCATTTT. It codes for CASSLGSGRRPQHF.